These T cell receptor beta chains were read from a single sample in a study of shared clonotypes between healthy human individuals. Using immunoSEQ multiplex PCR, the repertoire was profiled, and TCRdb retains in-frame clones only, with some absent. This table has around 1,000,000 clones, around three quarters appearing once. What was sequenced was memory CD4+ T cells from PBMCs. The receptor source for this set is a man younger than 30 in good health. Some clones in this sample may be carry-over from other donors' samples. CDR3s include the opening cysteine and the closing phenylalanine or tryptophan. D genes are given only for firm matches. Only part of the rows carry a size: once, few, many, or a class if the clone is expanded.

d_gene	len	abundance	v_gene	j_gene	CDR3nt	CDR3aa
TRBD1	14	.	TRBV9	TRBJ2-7	TGTGCCAGCAGCCCGGGGACAGGTCTAGACGAGCAGTACTTC	CASSPGTGLDEQYF
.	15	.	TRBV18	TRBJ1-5	TGTGCCAGCTCACCAGGGCAGGGATGGGCTCAGCCCCAGCATTTT	CASSPGQGWAQPQHF
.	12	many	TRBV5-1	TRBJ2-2	TGCGCCAGCAGCTTGGGAGTCGGGGAGCTGTTTTTT	CASSLGVGELFF
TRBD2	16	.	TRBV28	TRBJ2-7	TGTGCCAGCAGTTTGTCGTTGGGGAGGGCGATGGGTGAGCAGTACTTC	CASSLSLGRAMGEQYF
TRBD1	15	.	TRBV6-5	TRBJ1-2	TGTGCCAGCAGTCGCTACGGACAGGAGTTGTATGGCTACACCTTC	CASSRYGQELYGYTF
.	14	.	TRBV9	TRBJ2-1	TGTGCCAGCAGCGAGGACCCGAGCCCCAATGAGCAGTTCTTC	CASSEDPSPNEQFF
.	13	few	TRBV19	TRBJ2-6	TGTGCCACCTACAGCTCTGGGGCCAACGTCCTGACTTTC	CATYSSGANVLTF
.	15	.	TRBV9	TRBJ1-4	TGTGCCAGCAGCCGCAATTACGGACTTAATGAAAAACTGTTTTTT	CASSRNYGLNEKLFF
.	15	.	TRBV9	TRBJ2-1	TGTGCCAGCAGCAAAACAGGGCAGTCGCGGAATGAGCAGTTCTTC	CASSKTGQSRNEQFF
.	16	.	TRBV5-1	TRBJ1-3	TGCGCCAGCAGCTTGGCCAACTCCTGGTCTGGAAACACCATATATTTT	CASSLANSWSGNTIYF
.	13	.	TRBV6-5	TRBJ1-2	TGTGCCAGCACGGCCTTGAAGAACTATGGCTACACCTTC	CASTALKNYGYTF
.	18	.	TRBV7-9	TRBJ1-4	TGTGCCAGCAGCTTAGTGGGAGGAGGGCGGAGAAGTAATGAAAAACTGTTTTTT	CASSLVGGGRRSNEKLFF
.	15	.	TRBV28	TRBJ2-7	TGTGCCAGCACCGATCGCGGTATTTCGGGCTACGAGCAGTACTTC	CASTDRGISGYEQYF
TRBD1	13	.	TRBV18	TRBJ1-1	TGTGCCAGCTCACTCGACAGGGGGTCTGAAGCTTTCTTT	CASSLDRGSEAFF
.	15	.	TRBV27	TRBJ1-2	TGTGCCAGCAGTTCCGCCGGGACGGTCCTCTATGGCTACACCTTC	CASSSAGTVLYGYTF
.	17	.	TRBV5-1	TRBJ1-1	TGCGCCAGCAGCTTGACAGGACAGCCCGATTTGAACACTGAAGCTTTCTTT	CASSLTGQPDLNTEAFF
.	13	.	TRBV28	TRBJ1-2	TGTGCCAGCAGGGTTACAGGGCCCTATGGCTACACCTTC	CASRVTGPYGYTF
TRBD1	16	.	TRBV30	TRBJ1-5	TGTGCCTGGAGTGTACAGGGGTTTTATAGCAATCAGCCCCAGCATTTT	CAWSVQGFYSNQPQHF
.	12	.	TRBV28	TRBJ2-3	TGTGCCAGCAGTCTCCGACTCCAGACGCAGTATTTT	CASSLRLQTQYF
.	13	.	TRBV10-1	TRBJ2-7	TGCGCCAGCAGTGAGGGAGTTACCTACGAGCAGTACTTC	CASSEGVTYEQYF